This TCR beta chain was sequenced in a study of early T cells in non-severe SARS-CoV-2 infection. Study information: Chains were not paired, and sequencing was done on bulk RNA from unsorted whole blood.

Researchers attached unique molecular identifiers to individual cDNA molecules. One entry per CDR3 protein, called by TCRdb with MiXCR from the 5' RACE reads. The table records roughly 40,000 distinct CDR3 sequences, approximately 5.9% of them present only once. The V end was cut by 3 bases, the J end by 0 bases, with 6 bases between. Germline V gene data show CDR1 as DFQATT and CDR2 as SNEGSKA (reference sequence). The CDR3 loop spans 13 amino acids. The TCR originated in an adult who was a healthcare worker with PCR-confirmed SARS-CoV-2 infection or an uninfected control (not recorded which). V is TRBV20-1 and J is TRBJ1-3, with a tentative D call TRBD1 (5 bases). The source was whole blood, collected at baseline. The CDR3 bases are TGCAGTGCTAGGGGGGACTCTGGAAACACCATATATTTT. As protein: CSARGDSGNTIYF.